This T cell receptor (beta chain) came from a study of response to subunit inactivated influenza vaccine. Regarding the study as a whole: That few new T cells are recruited by each seasonal influenza vaccination was the authors' suggestion.

V gave up 5 bases and J gave up 4 bases, with 14 bases separating them. This CDR3 contains 14 residues. Germline CDR1 reads MDHEN; CDR2 reads SYDVKM. MiXCR, applied by TCRdb to the RT-PCR reads, yields one record per CDR3 protein. The table has about 180,000 distinct CDR3 sequences, around 9% seen once. In this sample, this clonotype turned up many times. The target antigen is unknown. The TCR was taken from a man aged 50-60 years who received an inactivated influenza vaccine. Sequencing was performed on non-naive T cells sorted from PBMCs, taken on the day of vaccination. The chain carries TRBV28 and TRBJ1-1; a weak D match, TRBD1 (5 bases). The CDR3 DNA sequence: TGTGCCAGCAGTACGACAGTCCAAAGCACTGAAGCTTTCTTT. Protein product: CASSTTVQSTEAFF.